This T cell receptor beta chain came from a study of blood T cell repertoires in COVID-19. The wider study: PBMCs, B-cell-depleted T cells, or T cells provided the cDNA or gDNA that made up the material.

Here immunoSEQ multiplex PCR was the method, and the copy in TCRdb shows in-frame clones only, minus some. Among approximately 74,000 clones listed, 86% were seen once. Germline lookup yields CDR1 SEHNR and CDR2 FQNEAQ (reference sequence). The CDR3 spans 15 residues. Unmatched junction bases numbered 7, after V lost 2 bases and J lost 4 bases. This clone appeared a single time. The sequencing input was peripheral blood. The V and J genes are TRBV7-9 and TRBJ1-1; 7 bases line up with TRBD1. The receptor was isolated from a woman aged 60 to 75 with acute or convalescent COVID-19. CDR3 protein: CASSLSTGRGTEAFF. The CDR3 DNA sequence: TGTGCCAGCAGCTTATCGACAGGGCGCGGCACTGAAGCTTTCTTT.